This entry lists 31 T cell receptor beta chains sequenced from one sample in a study of T cell responses to AZD1222 COVID-19 vaccine. The data were produced by immunoSEQ multiplex PCR, yet TCRdb's version contains in-frame clones alone and is incomplete. The sample contains about 180,000 clones, around nine tenths of which appear only once. The specimen was peripheral blood, collected on day 0 of AZD1222 vaccination. Every receptor here comes from an adult in good health.

This clone showed up just once. The chain uses TRBV6-1 and TRBJ2-2; tentative D call: TRBD1 (6 bases). The CDR3 loop spans 15 amino acids. The germline V gene has CDR1 MNHNS and CDR2 SASEGT. With 3 bases removed from V and 4 bases from J, the gap between germline ends came to 12 bases. CDR3 coding DNA: TGTGCCAGCAGTGAGGGGGCGCTCACCACCGGGGAGCTGTTTTTT. Protein product: CASSEGALTTGELFF.

V usage is TRBV12-3 or TRBV12-4 and J usage is TRBJ1-4; D remains unclear. Trimming removed 4 bases at V and 10 bases at J, with 13 bases between. This CDR3 contains 13 residues. The CDR3 region is CASSWASERKLFF. CDR3 sequence (DNA): TGTGCCAGCAGTTGGGCCTCCGAGAGAAAACTGTTTTTT.

This clone appeared once. The chain carries TRBV3-1 (or the pseudogene TRBV3-2) and TRBJ2-3; TRBD2 agrees at 9 bases. V was clipped by 0 bases and J by 6 bases; unmatched bases: 7. This CDR3 region has 16 residues. Germline CDR1 is LGHDT and CDR2 is YNNKEL (reference sequence). CDR3 protein: CASSQEAGGQRDTQYF. CDR3 bases: TGTGCCAGCAGCCAAGAAGCGGGGGGACAGCGGGATACGCAGTATTTT.

The rearrangement joins TRBV2 to TRBJ2-1; 7 bases match TRBD1. V shed 6 bases, J shed 7 bases, and the junction held 9 bases outside the gene matches. The V gene's germline CDR1 is SNHLY and CDR2 FYNNEI. The CDR3 length is 14 residues. This CDR3 is CASSFGQEYNEQFF. The CDR3 DNA follows: TGTGCCAGCAGCTTTGGACAGGAGTATAATGAGCAGTTCTTC.

The V gene is TRBV27, the J gene TRBJ2-5; 7 bases line up with TRBD2. Germline CDR1 and CDR2: MNHEY and SMNVEV (reference sequence). Losses at the gene ends were 3 bases for V and 5 bases for J; bases not matched to a gene: 12. There are 16 residues in the CDR3. CDR3 bases: TGTGCCAGCAGTTTTTTGGGAGCGCGGGGGTTGGAGACCCAGTACTTC. Translation gives CASSFLGARGLETQYF.

The genes are TRBV5-6 and TRBJ1-4; the match to TRBD1 covers 7 bases. CDR1 and CDR2 (germline): SGHDT, YYEEEE. Unmatched junction bases numbered 10, after V lost 3 bases and J lost 2 bases. CDR3 length equals 17 residues. The CDR3 coding sequence is TGTGCCAGCAGCTGGGGGGGACAGACCTCGACTAATGAAAAACTGTTTTTT. As protein: CASSWGGQTSTNEKLFF.

This chain connects TRBV19 to TRBJ2-1, with 7 bases identical to TRBD2. Germline V gene lookup returns CDR1 LNHDA and CDR2 SQIVND (reference sequence). The CDR3 runs 16 residues. The junction had 5 bases not matched to a gene; V was cut back by 3 bases and J by 0 bases. CDR3 protein: CASSIPLAASYNEQFF. Here the CDR3 DNA reads TGTGCCAGTAGTATTCCCCTAGCGGCCTCCTACAATGAGCAGTTCTTC.

The V and J genes are TRBV10-2 and TRBJ2-7; 8 bases align to TRBD1. In germline, CDR1 is WSHSY, CDR2 SAAADI. The junction had 11 bases not matched to a gene; V was cut back by 7 bases and J by 3 bases. The CDR3 is made up of 15 amino acids. The CDR3 DNA reads as TGCGCCAGCAACACCCGGGACAGGCTCCACTACGAGCAGTACTTC. Its translation: CASNTRDRLHYEQYF.

This chain connects TRBV11-2 to TRBJ2-7; D possibly corresponds to TRBD1 (6 bases). The V gene's germline CDR1 is SGHAT and CDR2 FQNNGV. V lost 2 bases and J lost 7, with 15 bases in between. The CDR3 contains 14 residues. The CDR3 reads CASSLWDTRREQYF. In nucleotides, the CDR3 is TGTGCCAGCAGCTTATGGGACACCCGGCGGGAGCAGTACTTC.

The genes are TRBV27 and TRBJ2-7; the D gene could be TRBD1 or TRBD2 (5 bases each). V lost 5 bases, J lost 0 bases, and 8 bases lay in between. The CDR3 has 13 residues. Germline V gene lookup returns CDR1 MNHEY and CDR2 SMNVEV (reference sequence). This CDR3 is CASSGGSSYEQYF. The DNA of the CDR3 is TGTGCCAGCAGTGGGGGTAGCTCCTACGAGCAGTACTTC.

The rearrangement joins TRBV7-8 to TRBJ1-2; 11 nucleotides line up with TRBD1. Germline CDR1 SGHVS, CDR2 FQNEAQ. The CDR3 runs 14 residues. Germline trimming cut 5 bases from V and 7 bases from J; bases unmatched to any gene: 6. The CDR3 loop reads CASSPGQGAFGYTF. The DNA for the CDR3 is TGTGCCAGCAGCCCAGGACAGGGGGCTTTTGGCTACACCTTC.

The chain employs TRBV5-6 and TRBJ1-6, with D possibly being TRBD1 (5 bases). Trimming took off 1 base at V and 6 bases at J, with 8 bases between the two ends. Germline CDR1 reads SGHDT; CDR2 reads YYEEEE. The CDR3 spans 14 residues. The CDR3 protein is CASSLLQVNSPLHF. The CDR3 region has the DNA TGTGCCAGCAGCTTGCTACAGGTTAATTCACCCCTCCACTTT.

This clone was observed a single time. The chain combines TRBV9 with TRBJ2-7; TRBD1 agrees at 11 bases. The germline gives CDR1 SGDLS, CDR2 YYNGEE. Unmatched junction bases numbered 14, after V lost 4 bases and J lost 2 bases. The CDR3 spans 18 residues. The CDR3 nucleotides read TGTGCCAGCAGCCCCAGGACAGGGGGCGGGCGGGTGCCCTACGAGCAGTACTTC. Its translation is CASSPRTGGGRVPYEQYF.

V usage is TRBV7-9 and J usage is TRBJ2-1, with 10 bases lining up with TRBD2. This CDR3 has 17 amino acids. Trimming at V came to 5 bases and at J to 10 bases, leaving 17 bases not matched to a gene. Looked up from germline, CDR1 is SEHNR and CDR2 is FQNEAQ (reference sequence). CDR3 sequence: CASSRRGGVAGGREQFF. CDR3 nucleotide sequence: TGTGCCAGCAGCCGACGTGGAGGGGTAGCGGGAGGAAGGGAGCAGTTCTTC.

The chain recombines TRBV28 with TRBJ1-4, with 12 bases matching TRBD1. CDR1 is MDHEN and CDR2 is SYDVKM in the germline V gene. The CDR3 sequence is 16 residues long. V was clipped by 5 bases and J by 6 bases; unmatched bases: 7. In DNA, the CDR3 is TGTGCCAGCAGTGGGGGGACAGGGGGCGTTCATGAAAAACTGTTTTTT. Translation gives CASSGGTGGVHEKLFF. The variable domain in full, completed from reference TRBV28 and TRBJ1-4, reads DVKVTQSSRYLVKRTGEKVFLECVQDMDHENMFWYRQDPGLGLRLIYFSYDVKMKEKGDIPEGYSVSREKKERFSLILESASTNQTSMYLCASSGGTGGVHEKLFFGSGTQLSVL.

The V and J genes are TRBV12-5 and TRBJ2-1; 8 bases map to TRBD1. This CDR3 comprises 19 residues. V was pared by 4 bases and J by 4 bases, with 18 bases of the junction left unmatched. CDR1 and CDR2 (germline): LGHNT, FRNRAP. The CDR3 DNA sequence: TGTGCTAGTGGTTCCACCCCGCAATCTCAGGGGGCAGGTTACAATGAGCAGTTCTTC. Its protein product is CASGSTPQSQGAGYNEQFF.

The chain combines TRBV5-1 with TRBJ2-5; 7 positions match TRBD2. Germline values: CDR1 SGHRS, CDR2 YFSETQ. The CDR3 runs 16 residues. Germline trimming cut 4 bases from V and 1 base from J; bases unmatched to any gene: 10. The CDR3 sequence: CASSSGNTGFQETQYF. CDR3 nucleotides: TGCGCCAGCAGCAGCGGGAACACAGGTTTCCAAGAGACCCAGTACTTC.

This rearrangement joins TRBV7-9 to TRBJ1-1, with D possibly being TRBD1 (5 bases). The CDR3 totals 14 residues. Germline CDR1 is SEHNR and CDR2 is FQNEAQ (reference sequence). V lost 5 bases and J 4 bases, leaving 14 bases between the germline ends. The CDR3 loop reads CASSQRDSFTEAFF. The CDR3 region has the DNA TGTGCCAGCAGCCAAAGAGACAGTTTCACTGAAGCTTTCTTT.

V is TRBV19 and J is TRBJ2-7; 8 nucleotides align to TRBD2. Germline CDR1 is LNHDA and CDR2 is SQIVND (reference sequence). The CDR3 contains 14 residues. V dropped 5 bases and J dropped 0; count of bases not matched to a gene: 3. CDR3 nucleotide sequence: TGTGCCAGTAGTTCAGGACTAGCCTCCTACGAGCAGTACTTC. Translated, it gives CASSSGLASYEQYF.

The V gene is TRBV3-1 (or the pseudogene TRBV3-2), the J gene TRBJ1-4; 11 bases agree with TRBD1. The CDR3 runs to 14 residues. The germline gives CDR1 LGHDT, CDR2 YNNKEL (reference sequence). V shed 4 bases and J 8 bases; nucleotides not matched to a gene: 3. The CDR3 is CASSPGQGEEKLFF. CDR3 coding DNA: TGTGCCAGCAGCCCGGGACAGGGGGAAGAAAAACTGTTTTTT.

The V and J genes are TRBV4-2 and TRBJ2-7; TRBD2 agrees at 11 bases. From germline, CDR1 is LGHNA and CDR2 YNFKEQ. The CDR3 contains 16 residues. After removal of 1 base from V and 5 bases from J, the junction contained 7 bases not matched to a gene. This CDR3 is CASSQGAGTSGNEQYF. For the CDR3, the DNA is TGTGCCAGCAGCCAAGGGGCCGGGACTAGCGGTAACGAGCAGTACTTC.

To note about this clone: Within the sample, other DNA sequences also encode this same CDR3. V gene TRBV6-5 combines with J gene TRBJ2-7; the D is unclear. V gave up 4 bases and J gave up 4 bases, with 5 bases separating them. The CDR3 runs to 11 residues. CDR1 MNHEY and CDR2 SVGAGI come from the germline V gene. The CDR3 nucleotides are TGTGCCAGCAGTTCCCTATACGAGCAGTACTTC. This translates into CASSSLYEQYF.

This clone has only one observation. The chain couples TRBV5-1 to TRBJ2-6; 7 bases are a match to TRBD1. CDR3 size: 17 residues. Germline loops: CDR1 SGHRS, CDR2 YFSETQ. The V gene end was trimmed by 0 bases and the J gene end by 1 base; junction bases not matched to a gene: 4. The CDR3 DNA reads TGCGCCAGCAGCTTGGCCGGGACAGTTTCTGGGGCCAACGTCCTGACTTTC. Its translation: CASSLAGTVSGANVLTF. Together with reference TRBV5-1 and TRBJ2-6, the CDR3 gives the full variable domain: KAGVTQTPRYLIKTRGQQVTLSCSPISGHRSVSWYQQTPGQGLQFLFEYFSETQRNKGNFPGRFSGRQFSNSRSEMNVSTLELGDSALYLCASSLAGTVSGANVLTFGAGSRLTVL.

This chain links TRBV7-9 with TRBJ1-1; perhaps TRBD1 as D (5 bases). Germline-derived CDR1 and CDR2 are SEHNR and FQNEAQ (reference sequence). Trimming left V 0 bases short and J 4 bases short, with 12 bases between. The CDR3 length is 15 residues. The CDR3 DNA is TGTGCCAGCAGCTTAGCGGGGGGAGGTGGCACTGAAGCTTTCTTT. It specifies CASSLAGGGGTEAFF.

This chain uses TRBV2 with TRBJ1-2; weak D call: TRBD1 (6 bases). This CDR3 is 14 amino acids long. V shed 2 bases and J shed 4 bases, with 11 bases lying between them. The germline gives CDR1 SNHLY, CDR2 FYNNEI. Here the CDR3 reads CASSEMGGVYGYTF. CDR3 coding DNA: TGTGCCAGCAGTGAAATGGGGGGCGTCTATGGCTACACCTTC.

The V and J genes are TRBV19 and TRBJ2-3; D is perhaps TRBD1 or TRBD2 (5 bases each). V gave up 3 bases and J gave up 9 bases, with 16 bases separating them. The CDR3 sequence is 14 residues long. CDR1 is LNHDA, CDR2 SQIVND, per germline (reference sequence). The CDR3 DNA reads as TGTGCCAGTAGTATTCAGGGTGCGACTACCACGCAGTATTTT. Translating gives CASSIQGATTTQYF.

The chain carries TRBV6-5 and TRBJ2-6; tentative D call: TRBD2 (5 bases). The CDR3 length is 16 residues. V was shortened by 2 bases and J by 3 bases, with 11 bases between the two germline ends. Germline CDR1 reads MNHEY; CDR2 reads SVGAGI. The CDR3, as DNA: TGTGCCAGCAGTTACCCGGCAGGAGGTGGGGCCAACGTCCTGACTTTC. It specifies CASSYPAGGGANVLTF.

This chain connects TRBV28 to TRBJ1-2; the D is unclear. This CDR3 region has 15 residues. Germline lookup yields CDR1 MDHEN and CDR2 SYDVKM. The germline V and J ends were trimmed by 6 bases and 4 bases, with 18 bases remaining between them. The CDR3 reads CASSPIDGRAYGYTF. DNA of the CDR3: TGTGCCAGCAGCCCCATAGACGGGCGAGCCTATGGCTACACCTTC.

The chain uses TRBV18 and TRBJ1-1; D not certain. Between the trimmed V and J ends, which lost 3 bases and 0 bases, there was a span of 8 bases. The CDR3 contains 14 residues. Germline CDR1 KGHSH, CDR2 LQKENI. This CDR3 is CASSPPPMNTEAFF. Here the CDR3 DNA reads TGTGCCAGCTCACCCCCCCCTATGAACACTGAAGCTTTCTTT.

The CDR3 is CASSLSSGLALPGELFF. The CDR3 DNA is TGTGCCAGCAGCTTATCCTCGGGACTAGCGCTCCCCGGGGAGCTGTTTTTT. The chain carries TRBV13 and TRBJ2-2; TRBD2 aligns across 10 bases. Germline loops: CDR1 PRHDT, CDR2 FYEKMQ (reference sequence). The trim removed 2 bases at V and 6 bases at J, leaving 9 bases unmatched. This CDR3 is built from 17 residues.

This clone was observed a single time. This sequence joins TRBV2 and TRBJ2-5; 7 bases line up with TRBD2. The V gene's germline CDR1 is SNHLY and CDR2 FYNNEI. This CDR3 contains 16 residues. V trimming: 4 bases; J trimming: 2 bases; junction bases outside the gene matches: 10. The DNA of the CDR3 is TGTGCCAGCAGTGGCAGCCTACTAGCGTTTCAAGAGACCCAGTACTTC. This sequence encodes CASSGSLLAFQETQYF. The full variable domain, rest sourced from reference TRBV2 and TRBJ2-5, is EPEVTQTPSHQVTQMGQEVILRCVPISNHLYFYWYRQILGQKVEFLVSFYNNEISEKSEIFDDQFSVERPDGSNFTLKIRSTKLEDSAMYFCASSGSLLAFQETQYFGPGTRLLVL.